This TCR beta chain was identified in a study of shared clonotypes between healthy human individuals. Naive CD8 cells, CD45RO-negative and positively selected for CCR7, excluded terminally differentiated effector memory CD45RA+ cells. Only in-frame clones appear in the TCRdb table, and some are missing; sequencing was by immunoSEQ multiplex PCR. The sample comprises about 680,000 clones, about 91% of which are singletons, and more than 20% rests with the top ten. Trimming shortened V by 1 base and J by 8 bases, and 12 bases separated the two germline ends. The CDR3 is 14 amino acids. The germline V gene encodes CDR1 LNHDA and CDR2 SQIVND (reference sequence).

The material sequenced was naive CD8+ T cells sorted from blood. The chain links TRBV19 to TRBJ2-1; no reliable D call. This clonotype was obtained from a man under 40 in good health. CDR3 nucleotide sequence: TGTGCCAGTAGTATAGTACACCATTCCTATGAGCAGTTCTTC. This translates into CASSIVHHSYEQFF.